Following are 14 T cell receptor beta chains from one sample sequenced in a study of cytomegalovirus exposure and HLA in healthy donors. PCR was performed using 60 Vbeta and 13 Jbeta primers. This table comes from immunoSEQ multiplex PCR, and its TCRdb copy is limited to in-frame clones, with some not included. The sample includes about 160,000 clones, around 79% of them seen just once. Source material: PBMCs. The source of these receptors is a woman aged 45-59 years in good health and CMV-seropositive.

This clone was counted only a few times. The CDR3 DNA reads TGCGCCAGCAGCTCGACAGGCCGCTCCTACGAGCAGTACTTC. Its translation is CASSSTGRSYEQYF. The V call is TRBV5-1, the J call TRBJ2-7; maybe TRBD1 (6 bases). V was trimmed by 3 bases and J by 0 bases, leaving 10 bases between them. This CDR3 is 14 amino acids long. Germline V gene sequence: CDR1 SGHRS, CDR2 YFSETQ.

The chain links TRBV4-3 to TRBJ1-1; D perhaps matches TRBD1 (6 bases). V gave up 1 base and J gave up 4 bases, with 10 bases separating them. The CDR3 spans 14 residues. CDR1 and CDR2 from the germline V gene are LGHNA and YSLEER. The CDR3 DNA follows: TGCGCCAGCAGCCAAGGAAGAGGGGGCACTGAAGCTTTCTTT. Protein product: CASSQGRGGTEAFF.

The V gene is TRBV18, the J gene TRBJ1-2; D gene unclear. The CDR3 sequence is 13 residues long. Germline V CDR1 and CDR2: KGHSH, LQKENI. Trimming shortened V by 2 bases and J by 3 bases, and 7 bases separated the two germline ends. The CDR3 DNA reads as TGTGCCAGCTCACCAGGAGGGTACTATGGCTACACCTTC. Its protein is CASSPGGYYGYTF. The variable domain in full, with the rest retrieved from reference TRBV18 and TRBJ1-2, is NAGVMQNPRHLVRRRGQEARLRCSPMKGHSHVYWYRQLPEEGLKFMVYLQKENIIDESGMPKERFSAEFPKEGPSILRIQQVVRGDSAAYFCASSPGGYYGYTFGSGTRLTVV.

This clone was seen a single time. The V call is TRBV7-6, the J call TRBJ2-3, with 7 bases that match TRBD2. CDR3 size: 14 residues. Germline V gives CDR1 SGHVS, CDR2 FNYEAQ. The J segment lost 5 bases and the V segment lost 5 bases, leaving 7 bases of the junction unmatched. The CDR3 DNA reads as TGTGCCAGCAGCCAAGGAAGGGAGGGAGATACGCAGTATTTT. This codes for CASSQGREGDTQYF.

The gene calls are TRBV2 and TRBJ1-2, with TRBD1 matching over 8 bases. There are 14 residues in the CDR3. The V segment lost 7 bases and the J segment 4 bases; nucleotides outside the gene matches: 8. The germline V gene has CDR1 SNHLY and CDR2 FYNNEI. CDR3 sequence (DNA): TGTGCCAGCATCACTGACAGGGGTGCCTATGGCTACACCTTC. Amino acids: CASITDRGAYGYTF.

The J gene is TRBJ2-1, the V gene TRBV7-2; D is undetermined. Trimming removed 4 bases at V and 0 bases at J, with 10 bases between. The length of the CDR3 is 15 residues. Germline V gene data show CDR1 as SGHTA and CDR2 as FQGNSA. The CDR3 DNA reads as TGTGCCAGCAGCTCAACGAGAAGCTCCTACAATGAGCAGTTCTTC. Its translation is CASSSTRSSYNEQFF.

The chain recombines TRBV27 with TRBJ2-1; 9 bases fit TRBD1. The CDR3 has 14 residues. Germline V gene lookup returns CDR1 MNHEY and CDR2 SMNVEV (reference sequence). V was pared by 6 bases and J by 4 bases, with 4 bases of the junction left unmatched. Written as DNA, the CDR3 is TGTGCCAGCAGGACAGGGGGGGAATACAATGAGCAGTTCTTC. Its translation is CASRTGGEYNEQFF.

The rearrangement joins TRBV7-6 to TRBJ1-2; D ambiguous. The CDR3 covers 15 residues. Per germline, CDR1 SGHVS and CDR2 FNYEAQ. Trimming shortened V by 5 bases and J by 3 bases, and 16 bases separated the two germline ends. As DNA, the CDR3 is TGTGCCAGCAGCCCTCCCCCGGGATGGGACTATGGCTACACCTTC. Protein: CASSPPPGWDYGYTF.

The rearrangement links TRBV19 to TRBJ2-7, with 10 bases that match TRBD2. The CDR3 extends over 15 amino acids. Germline V gene lookup returns CDR1 LNHDA and CDR2 SQIVND (reference sequence). After removal of 4 bases from V and 5 bases from J, the junction contained 8 bases not matched to a gene. The CDR3 nucleotides are TGTGCCAGTAGTAAGAGCGGGAGGGCCGATCACGAGCAGTACTTC. This codes for CASSKSGRADHEQYF.

This chain connects TRBV27 to TRBJ2-7, with TRBD2 matching over 9 bases. The germline V gene has CDR1 MNHEY and CDR2 SMNVEV (reference sequence). Losses at the gene ends were 10 bases for V and 3 bases for J; bases not matched to a gene: 13. The CDR3 extends over 15 amino acids. This chain's CDR3 is CATSGAGGGRYEQYF. For the CDR3, the DNA is TGTGCCACCTCGGGGGCGGGAGGGGGTCGCTACGAGCAGTACTTC.

V gene TRBV19 combines with J gene TRBJ2-2; TRBD1 aligns across 7 bases. This CDR3 is 14 amino acids long. The germline CDR1 and CDR2 sequences are LNHDA and SQIVND (reference sequence). Unmatched junction bases numbered 0, after V lost 2 bases and J lost 3 bases. In nucleotides, the CDR3 is TGTGCCAGTAGTATAACAGGGGACACCGGGGAGCTGTTTTTT. This encodes CASSITGDTGELFF.

The chain recombines TRBV13 with TRBJ1-2; D is perhaps TRBD1 (6 bases). Trimming pared 5 bases from V and 4 bases from J, leaving 14 bases between. This CDR3 comprises 14 residues. Germline CDR1 PRHDT, CDR2 FYEKMQ (reference sequence). CDR3 nucleotides: TGTGCCAGCAGCCCGAATACAGGGTTCTATGGCTACACCTTC. Amino acids: CASSPNTGFYGYTF.

Here the CDR3 DNA reads TGTGCCAGCAGTCGGACAGGGGGCTCCTACGAGCAGTACTTC. Its protein product is CASSRTGGSYEQYF. The chain carries TRBV28 and TRBJ2-7; 10 nucleotides match TRBD1. The CDR3 totals 14 residues. V trimming: 5 bases; J trimming: 0 bases; junction bases outside the gene matches: 1. Germline CDR1 and CDR2: MDHEN and SYDVKM.

V and J are TRBV7-2 and TRBJ1-4, with D uncertain. From germline, CDR1 is SGHTA and CDR2 FQGNSA. The CDR3 is made up of 16 amino acids. Between the trimmed V and J ends, which lost 5 bases and 0 bases, there was a span of 13 bases. As DNA, the CDR3 is TGTGCCAGCAGCGGCCCCCGGGGTTCAACTAATGAAAAACTGTTTTTT. Residues: CASSGPRGSTNEKLFF.